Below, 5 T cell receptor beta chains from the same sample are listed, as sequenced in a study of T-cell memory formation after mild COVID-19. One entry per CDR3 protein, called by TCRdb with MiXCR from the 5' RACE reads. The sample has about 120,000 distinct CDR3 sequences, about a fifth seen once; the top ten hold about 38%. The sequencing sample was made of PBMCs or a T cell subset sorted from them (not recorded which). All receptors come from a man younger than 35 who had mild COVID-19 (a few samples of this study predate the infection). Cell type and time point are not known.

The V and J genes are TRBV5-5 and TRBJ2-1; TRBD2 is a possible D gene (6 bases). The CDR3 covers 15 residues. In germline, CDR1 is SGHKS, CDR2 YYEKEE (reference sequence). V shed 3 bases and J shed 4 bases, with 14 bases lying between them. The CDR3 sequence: CASSYPGTGYNEQFF. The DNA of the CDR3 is TGTGCCAGCAGCTATCCCGGGACTGGATACAATGAGCAGTTCTTC.

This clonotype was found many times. The CDR3 reads CASSGTSGEGDIQYF. The CDR3 DNA is TGTGCCAGCAGTGGGACTAGCGGGGAAGGGGACATTCAGTACTTC. The chain employs TRBV6-2 or TRBV6-3 and TRBJ2-4, with 13 positions matching TRBD2. Looked up from germline, CDR1 is MNHEY and CDR2 is SVGEGT. Losses at the gene ends were 5 bases for V and 8 bases for J; bases not matched to a gene: 6. The CDR3 length is 15 residues.

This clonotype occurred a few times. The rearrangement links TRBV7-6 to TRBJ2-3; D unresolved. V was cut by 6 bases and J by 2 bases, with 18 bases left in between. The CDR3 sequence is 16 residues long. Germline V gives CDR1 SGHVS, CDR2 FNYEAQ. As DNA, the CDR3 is TGTGCCAGCAGTTTGCTAATGGACCCCAACACAGATACGCAGTATTTT. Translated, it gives CASSLLMDPNTDTQYF.

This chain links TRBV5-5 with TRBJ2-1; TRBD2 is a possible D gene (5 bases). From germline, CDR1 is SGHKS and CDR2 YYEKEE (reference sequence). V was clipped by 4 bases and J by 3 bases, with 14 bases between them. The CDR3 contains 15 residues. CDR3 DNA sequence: TGTGCCAGCAGCGTCTCTGGTAGCGTCTACAATGAGCAGTTCTTC. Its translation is CASSVSGSVYNEQFF.

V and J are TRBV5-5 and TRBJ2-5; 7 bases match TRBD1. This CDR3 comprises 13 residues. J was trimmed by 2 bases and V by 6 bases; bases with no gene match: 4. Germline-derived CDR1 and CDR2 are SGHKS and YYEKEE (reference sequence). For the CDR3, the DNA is TGTGCCAGCAACCCGGGACAGCAAGAGACCCAGTACTTC. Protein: CASNPGQQETQYF.